This T cell receptor (beta chain) was observed in a study of cytomegalovirus exposure and HLA in healthy donors. Regarding this clone: What it binds is unknown.

The PCR ran on 60 Vbeta and 13 Jbeta primers. In the authors' workflow: It was a later analysis that counted 75 million to 90 million unique TCR beta chains, of which about 10 million were shared. Sequencing was performed with immunoSEQ multiplex PCR; in TCRdb, only in-frame clones are kept and a portion is missing. V, J and clone size derive from that table, while D and trimming were established from the DNA sequence. The sample holds just over 150,000 clones, approximately 84% seen once. Study-wide findings and caveats: Cytomegalovirus status was reportedly diagnosed by the classifier with high specificity and sensitivity. In a later analysis, TCR beta V- and J-gene trimming showed a link to a missense DCLRE1C variant. Sequencing likely caused a cluster of highly shared sequence variants.

Germline assignment: CDR1 MGHDK and CDR2 SYGVNS. Trimming took 1 base from V and 9 from J; bases not matched to a gene: 8. CDR3 length: 14 amino acids. The genes are TRBV25-1 and TRBJ2-5; 7 positions agree with TRBD2. The sequenced sample consisted of PBMCs. This clonotype was sampled from a man between 18 and 29 years old in good health and CMV-seropositive. The CDR3 bases are TGTGCCAGCAGTGAATCCGCAGGGAGCGGGGCCCAGTACTTC. This gives the protein CASSESAGSGAQYF. The full variable domain, its missing parts supplied by reference TRBV25-1 and TRBJ2-5, is EADIYQTPRYLVIGTGKKITLECSQTMGHDKMYWYQQDPGMELHLIHYSYGVNSTEKGDLSSESTVSRIRTEHFPLTLESARPSHTSQYLCASSESAGSGAQYFGPGTRLLVL.